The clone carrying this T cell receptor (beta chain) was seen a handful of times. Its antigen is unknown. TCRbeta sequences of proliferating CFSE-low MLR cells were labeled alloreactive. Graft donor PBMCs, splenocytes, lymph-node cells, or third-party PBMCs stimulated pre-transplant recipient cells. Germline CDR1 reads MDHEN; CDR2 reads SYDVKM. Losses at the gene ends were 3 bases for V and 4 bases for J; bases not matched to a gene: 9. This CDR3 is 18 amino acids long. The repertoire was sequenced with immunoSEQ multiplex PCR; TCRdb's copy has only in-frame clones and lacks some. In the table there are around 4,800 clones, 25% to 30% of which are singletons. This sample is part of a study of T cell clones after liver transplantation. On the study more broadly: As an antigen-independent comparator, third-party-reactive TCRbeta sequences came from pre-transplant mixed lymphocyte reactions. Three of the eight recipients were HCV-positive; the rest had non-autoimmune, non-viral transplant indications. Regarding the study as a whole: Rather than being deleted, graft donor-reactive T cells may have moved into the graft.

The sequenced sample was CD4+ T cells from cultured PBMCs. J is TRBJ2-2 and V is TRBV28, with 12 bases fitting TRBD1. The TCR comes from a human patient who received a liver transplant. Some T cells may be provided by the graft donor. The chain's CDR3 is CASSFYGTGGSGTGELFF. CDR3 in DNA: TGTGCCAGCAGTTTTTACGGGACAGGGGGCTCGGGCACCGGGGAGCTGTTTTTT. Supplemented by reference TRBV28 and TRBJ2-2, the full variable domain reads DVKVTQSSRYLVKRTGEKVFLECVQDMDHENMFWYRQDPGLGLRLIYFSYDVKMKEKGDIPEGYSVSREKKERFSLILESASTNQTSMYLCASSFYGTGGSGTGELFFGEGSRLTVL.